A selection of T cell receptor beta chains follows, all from one sample in a study of blood T cell repertoires in COVID-19. The data were produced by immunoSEQ multiplex PCR, yet TCRdb's version contains in-frame clones alone and is incomplete. This table has 60,000 to 70,000 clones, around 86% appearing once. The sample comprised peripheral blood. These receptors came from a woman between 55 and 75 years old with acute or convalescent COVID-19. Each CDR3 is given with its conserved first and last residue. The D gene is left open where the match is weak. Expanded clones get a size class; other rows say once, few or many, or leave the size out.

cdr3_length | clone_size | j_call | d_call | v_call | cdr3_nt | cdr3_aa
14 | - | TRBJ2-1 | TRBD1 | TRBV28 | TGTGCCAGCAGTGCCCTGGACAGGGGAGATGAGCAGTTCTTC | CASSALDRGDEQFF
18 | - | TRBJ2-7 | TRBD2 | TRBV5-6 | TGTGCCAGCAGCAGGACTAGCGGGAGGGACCCAAGCTCCTACGAGCAGTACTTC | CASSRTSGRDPSSYEQYF
16 | few | TRBJ1-6 | - | TRBV19 | TGTGCCAGTAGTTTAAGAACAGGGACCTATAATTCACCCCTCCACTTT | CASSLRTGTYNSPLHF
12 | - | TRBJ2-5 | - | TRBV5-4 | TGTGCCAGCAGCTTGCCTCGGGAGACCCAGTACTTC | CASSLPRETQYF
15 | - | TRBJ1-6 | - | TRBV6-2/TRBV6-3 | TGTGCCAGCAGTTTCTCGAGCTCCTATAATTCACCCCTCCACTTT | CASSFSSSYNSPLHF
13 | - | TRBJ2-1 | - | TRBV25-1 | TGTGCCAGCAGTGAAGGAGGGGTTAGTAGAGAGTTCTTC | CASSEGGVSREFF
17 | - | TRBJ1-1 | TRBD1 | TRBV5-6 | TGTGCCAGCAGCTTTTTGGACAGGGGGCGCATGAACACTGAAGCTTTCTTT | CASSFLDRGRMNTEAFF
14 | few | TRBJ2-7 | TRBD1 | TRBV14 | TGTGCCAGCAGCCCGGGACAGGGAGTCTACGAGCAGTACTTC | CASSPGQGVYEQYF
15 | - | TRBJ1-3 | - | TRBV10-1 | TGCGCCAGCAGTGCTCGGAGGGATTCTGGAAACACCATATATTTT | CASSARRDSGNTIYF
16 | - | TRBJ1-2 | TRBD1 | TRBV19 | TGTGCCAGTAGGCCCCCGGGACAGGGGACCCGCTATGGCTACACCTTC | CASRPPGQGTRYGYTF
15 | - | TRBJ2-1 | - | TRBV6-6 | TGTGCCAGCAGTTACTCTACCGGGAGTCGCAATGAGCAGTTCTTC | CASSYSTGSRNEQFF
16 | - | TRBJ1-1 | TRBD1 | TRBV6-4 | TGTGCCAGCAGGTACCCTTCTGGGACAGCCGACACTGAAGCTTTCTTT | CASRYPSGTADTEAFF
14 | - | TRBJ2-2 | - | TRBV11-3 | TGTGCCAGCAGCTTAGTACAGGGAGTCGGGGAGCTGTTTTTT | CASSLVQGVGELFF
14 | few | TRBJ1-2 | TRBD1 | TRBV6-5 | TGTGCCAGCAGTTATACCGGACAGGGGAGCGGCTACACCTTC | CASSYTGQGSGYTF
14 | - | TRBJ1-1 | - | TRBV6-5 | TGTGCCAGCAGTTACCCAGAAACGAACACTGAAGCTTTCTTT | CASSYPETNTEAFF
14 | - | TRBJ1-5 | - | TRBV20-1 | TGCAGTGCTGGTGCAGGGTATAGCAATCAGCCCCAGCATTTT | CSAGAGYSNQPQHF
14 | once | TRBJ1-6 | - | TRBV30 | TGTGCCTGGAGTGTATCCGGGTTAATATCACCCCTCCACTTT | CAWSVSGLISPLHF
13 | - | TRBJ2-2 | - | TRBV5-6 | TGTGCCAGCAGAGACAGTAACACCGGGGAGCTGTTTTTT | CASRDSNTGELFF
13 | - | TRBJ2-1 | - | TRBV6-2/TRBV6-3 | TGTGCCAGCAGCTGGCCCGGGGGCAATGAGCAGTTCTTC | CASSWPGGNEQFF
15 | - | TRBJ1-1 | TRBD1 | TRBV3-1/TRBV3-2 | TGTGCCAGCAGCCAGATAGGACAGGGGAACACTGAAGCTTTCTTT | CASSQIGQGNTEAFF
16 | - | TRBJ1-1 | - | TRBV7-2 | TGTGCCAGCAGCTTAGCGCGGGGAAGATTGAACACTGAAGCTTTCTTT | CASSLARGRLNTEAFF
14 | - | TRBJ1-1 | TRBD1 | TRBV6-5 | TGTGCCAGCAGGCCGACAGGGGGCTTCACTGAAGCTTTCTTT | CASRPTGGFTEAFF
15 | - | TRBJ2-5 | - | TRBV9 | TGTGCCAGCAGCGTAGCTACAGGGATAGGAGAGACCCAGTACTTC | CASSVATGIGETQYF
15 | - | TRBJ1-6 | TRBD1 | TRBV7-8 | TGTGCCAGCAGCTTAGGCTCAGGGGGCGGATCACCCCTCCACTTT | CASSLGSGGGSPLHF